This note documents a single TCR beta chain sequence. Its cognate antigen is unknown. The authors generated TCR beta cDNA through 5'RACE template switching with UMIs. TCRdb reprocessed the 5' RACE reads; each CDR3 protein has one entry and no DNA is given. In total, the table holds hundreds of thousands of distinct CDR3 sequences. This entry belongs to a study of T cells expressing NK-cell markers. Study-level background: Within the sequenced cohort of eight donors, seven exhibited HCMV seropositivity and one was seronegative.

Study-level points and caveats: A handful of donors showed these clonotypes also leading the CD3+CD56-NKG2C+ fraction. Expanded clones of NKG2C+ T cells had an unclear HCMV specificity.

Germline values: CDR1 MNHNS, CDR2 SASEGT. The CDR3 loop spans 12 amino acids. The sequence came from a woman aged 18-70 years in good health. The V gene is TRBV6-1, the J gene TRBJ2-7; without DNA, the TCRdb call of TRBD1 cannot be checked. The sample consisted of blood T cells: a sorted CD56 or NKG2C T cell subset, CD4+ or CD8+ T cells, or bulk PBMC T cells (not recorded which). This chain's CDR3 is CASIAGYGEQYF.